The rows below give T cell receptor beta chains drawn from one sample of a study of stem cell transplantation in POMP-related autoinflammatory disease. Assay used: immunoSEQ multiplex PCR; TCRdb lists only in-frame clones, some missing. The sample includes some 65,000 clones, approximately 91% of them seen just once. Material: CD4+ T cells from PBMCs, obtained after stem cell transplantation. The receptor source for this set is a human patient with POMP-related autoinflammation and immune dysregulation (PRAID). Some T cells may arise from the graft donor. CDR3s include the opening cysteine and the closing phenylalanine or tryptophan. Each record gives: J gene, D gene, V gene, clone size, CDR3 length, CDR3 protein, CDR3 DNA. D genes are given only for firm matches. A clone size is listed for some rows: how often the clone was seen (once, few, many), or a class if it is expanded.

TRBJ2-1,TRBD2,TRBV19,-,15,CASSRPGTSINEQFF,TGTGCCAGTAGCAGACCCGGGACTAGTATCAATGAGCAGTTCTTC
TRBJ1-5,-,TRBV28,-,15,CAGSTGSYSNQPQHF,TGTGCCGGATCCACTGGGTCCTATAGCAATCAGCCCCAGCATTTT
TRBJ1-6,-,TRBV7-8,-,16,CASSLVVGRLSSPLHF,TGTGCCAGCAGCTTAGTAGTGGGACGGTTGTCTTCACCCCTCCACTTT
TRBJ2-3,TRBD2,TRBV3-1/TRBV3-2,-,16,CASSQGGTSWADTQYF,TGTGCCAGCAGCCAGGGAGGGACTAGCTGGGCAGATACGCAGTATTTT
TRBJ2-2,-,TRBV5-1,-,14,CASSPDGQSGELFF,TGCGCCAGCAGCCCCGACGGCCAGTCCGGGGAGCTGTTTTTT
TRBJ2-3,TRBD2,TRBV9,-,16,CASSVGLAGGGDTQYF,TGTGCCAGCAGCGTAGGTCTAGCGGGAGGGGGAGATACGCAGTATTTT
TRBJ1-2,TRBD1,TRBV10-3,-,14,CAISVTGGRYGYTF,TGTGCCATCAGTGTCACAGGGGGCAGGTATGGCTACACCTTC
TRBJ1-5,-,TRBV6-5,-,15,CASSHRARSNQPQHF,TGTGCCAGCAGCCACCGGGCGCGAAGCAATCAGCCCCAGCATTTT
TRBJ1-3,TRBD1,TRBV27,few,19,CASSSRSPRGILTGNTIYF,TGTGCCAGCAGCTCGAGGAGCCCCAGGGGGATTTTGACTGGAAACACCATATATTTT
TRBJ1-6,-,TRBV7-9,-,13,CASSRLDNSPLHF,TGTGCCAGCAGCCGACTGGATAATTCACCCCTCCACTTT
TRBJ1-1,-,TRBV9,-,15,CASSVLTGGCTEAFF,TGTGCCAGCAGCGTCCTGACCGGAGGGTGCACTGAAGCTTTCTTT
TRBJ2-2,-,TRBV5-5,few,12,CASSLETGELFF,TGTGCCAGCAGCTTGGAAACCGGGGAGCTGTTTTTT
TRBJ2-1,-,TRBV5-4,-,14,CASSLGLGYNEQFF,TGTGCCAGCAGCTTGGGACTAGGTTACAATGAGCAGTTCTTC
TRBJ2-5,TRBD1,TRBV7-2,-,15,CASSPRDRGQETQYF,TGTGCCAGCAGCCCCCGGGACAGGGGCCAAGAGACCCAGTACTTC
TRBJ2-1,TRBD2,TRBV29-1,-,14,CSVAWAGGGHEQFF,TGCAGCGTCGCTTGGGCGGGAGGTGGCCATGAGCAGTTCTTC
TRBJ2-3,-,TRBV7-2,-,16,CASSLMITSSTDTQYF,TGTGCCAGCAGCTTGATGATAACTTCTAGCACAGATACGCAGTATTTT
TRBJ2-1,TRBD2,TRBV5-1,-,17,CASSFIAGGGSGSEQFF,TGCGCCAGCAGCTTTATAGCGGGAGGGGGGTCTGGTAGTGAGCAGTTCTTC
TRBJ2-3,-,TRBV15,-,16,CATSPDHPRITDTQYF,TGTGCCACCAGCCCGGACCATCCTCGAATAACAGATACGCAGTATTTT
TRBJ1-2,-,TRBV5-8,-,18,CASSPNFGGRGSNYGYTF,TGTGCCAGCAGCCCGAACTTCGGAGGCAGGGGAAGTAACTATGGCTACACCTTC
TRBJ2-1,-,TRBV19,-,15,CASSISLFGYNEQFF,TGTGCCAGTAGTATTAGCTTGTTTGGATACAATGAGCAGTTCTTC
TRBJ2-7,-,TRBV5-1,-,15,CASSFPNAGPGEQYF,TGCGCCAGCAGCTTCCCGAACGCGGGCCCGGGTGAGCAGTACTTC
TRBJ1-2,-,TRBV18,-,13,CASSPGVDYGYTF,TGTGCCAGCTCACCAGGGGTCGACTATGGCTACACCTTC
TRBJ2-4,-,TRBV5-1,-,16,CASSLAYTFAKNIQYF,TGCGCCAGCAGCTTGGCCTATACCTTCGCCAAAAACATTCAGTACTTC
TRBJ1-5,-,TRBV28,once,16,CASGVGRQFFDQPQHF,TGTGCCAGCGGCGTCGGACGGCAATTCTTCGATCAGCCCCAGCATTTT
TRBJ2-5,TRBD2,TRBV5-1,once,14,CASSEGAGRETQYF,TGCGCCAGCAGCGAGGGAGCGGGACGAGAGACCCAGTACTTC
TRBJ1-1,-,TRBV5-1,-,16,CASSFAGGGPNTEAFF,TGCGCCAGCAGCTTCGCGGGGGGAGGGCCGAACACTGAAGCTTTCTTT
TRBJ2-3,TRBD2,TRBV5-1,once,16,CASSSSTAGGRDTQYF,TGCGCCAGCAGCTCGTCGACAGCGGGAGGGCGGGATACGCAGTATTTT
TRBJ2-1,-,TRBV6-6,few,16,CASSWSVAKTYNEQFF,TGTGCCAGCAGTTGGTCTGTGGCAAAAACCTACAATGAGCAGTTCTTC
TRBJ1-2,-,TRBV10-1,-,13,CASSEGRSYGYTF,TGCGCCAGCAGTGAAGGGCGCTCGTATGGCTACACCTTC
TRBJ1-4,-,TRBV6-6,-,16,CASSYSTGGADEKLFF,TGTGCCAGCAGTTACTCGACGGGAGGGGCTGATGAAAAACTGTTTTTT